This T cell receptor (beta chain) was recorded in a study of response to subunit inactivated influenza vaccine. Whole-study results and caveats: The study's authors posited that every seasonal influenza vaccination enlists few new T cells.

Note on this clonotype: Its antigen is unknown.

Each CDR3 protein gets one entry after TCRdb re-called the RT-PCR reads with MiXCR. The profile shows hundreds of thousands of distinct CDR3 sequences, 25% of them singletons. Germline loops: CDR1 DFQATT, CDR2 SNEGSKA (reference sequence). The V and J ends lost 0 bases and 4 bases, in that order; junction bases with no gene match: 5. The CDR3 is 15 amino acids. The source was CD4+ T cells sorted from PBMCs, collected roughly 5 days after vaccination. The sequence was collected from a man in his fifties or sixties who received an inactivated influenza vaccine. The rearrangement joins TRBV20-1 to TRBJ1-4, with 7 bases identical to TRBD1. CDR3 DNA sequence: TGCAGTGCTAGAGATCCCCGACAGGGTAATGAAAAACTGTTTTTT. Translated, it gives CSARDPRQGNEKLFF.